This entry concerns a single TCR beta chain. The antigen remains undetermined. These data belong to a study of blood T cells in healthy people across ages. The study, taken as a whole, reports: As age increased, TCR beta diversity per million T cells fell in a roughly linear fashion. Long-lived donors had more naive CD4+ cells and higher diversity than aged donors.

V lost 5 bases, J lost 6 bases, and 8 bases lay in between. Germline V CDR1 and CDR2: WSHSY, SAAADI. This CDR3 has 11 amino acids. Combining a sample-barcoded 5' primer with a J-beta primer mix, a second PCR ran for roughly 7 to 11 cycles. Samples each returned at least 3 million CDR3-containing paired-end reads. In TCRdb, the 5' RACE reads were re-called with MiXCR into one record per CDR3 protein. The sample consists of 1 million or so distinct CDR3 sequences, more than 40% of them appearing once. The TCR sequence derives from a woman aged 60 to 75 in good health. Sequencing was done on a sample of blood. The chain recombines TRBV10-2 with TRBJ2-7, with D hard to call. The CDR3 region is CASSWSLEQYF. The CDR3 nucleotides read TGCGCCAGCAGTTGGTCTCTCGAGCAGTACTTC.